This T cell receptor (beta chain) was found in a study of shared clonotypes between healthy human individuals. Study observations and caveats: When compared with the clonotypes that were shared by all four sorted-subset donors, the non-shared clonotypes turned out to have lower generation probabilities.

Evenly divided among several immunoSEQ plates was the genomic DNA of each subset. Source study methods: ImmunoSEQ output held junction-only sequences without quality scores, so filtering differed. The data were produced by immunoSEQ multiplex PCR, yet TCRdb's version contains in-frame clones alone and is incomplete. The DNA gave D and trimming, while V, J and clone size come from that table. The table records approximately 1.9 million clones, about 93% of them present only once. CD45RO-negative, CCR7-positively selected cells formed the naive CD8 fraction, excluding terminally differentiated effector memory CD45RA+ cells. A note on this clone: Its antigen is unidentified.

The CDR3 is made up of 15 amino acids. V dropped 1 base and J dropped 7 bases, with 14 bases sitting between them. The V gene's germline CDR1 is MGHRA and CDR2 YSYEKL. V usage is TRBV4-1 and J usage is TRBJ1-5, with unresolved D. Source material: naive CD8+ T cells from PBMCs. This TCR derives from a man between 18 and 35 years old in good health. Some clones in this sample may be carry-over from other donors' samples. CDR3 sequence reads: CASSQAAREGQPQHF. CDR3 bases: TGCGCCAGCAGCCAAGCGGCGAGGGAGGGACAGCCCCAGCATTTT.